The T cell receptor (beta chain) described here comes from a study of blood T cell repertoires in COVID-19. Here immunoSEQ multiplex PCR was the method, and the copy in TCRdb shows in-frame clones only, minus some. The sample has about 70,000 clones; 82% are singletons. Sequenced material: peripheral blood. This sequence was found in a woman of 80 years or more with acute or convalescent COVID-19.

CDR3 in amino acids: CASRPGQGLETQYF. Written as DNA, the CDR3 is TGCGCCAGCAGACCGGGACAGGGGTTGGAGACCCAGTACTTC. V usage is TRBV5-1 and J usage is TRBJ2-5; the match to TRBD1 covers 10 bases. The CDR3 extends over 14 amino acids. The germline V gene has CDR1 SGHRS and CDR2 YFSETQ. V lost 5 bases, J lost 5 bases, and 6 bases stayed unmatched.